This TCR beta chain is from a study of shared clonotypes between healthy human individuals. Study at large: Ranging from 18 to 49 in age, donors were a couple of women and three men.

In the authors' workflow: ImmunoSEQ yielded junction-only sequences lacking quality scores, so filtering differed. Assay: immunoSEQ multiplex PCR; the TCRdb copy retains only in-frame clones and omits some. The D gene and trimming were derived from the DNA, and the V and J assignments and clone size from that table. The sample has around 1.5 million clones; 95% to 99% are singletons. V shed 3 bases and J shed 2 bases, with 10 bases lying between them. The germline V gene has CDR1 KGHSH and CDR2 LQKENI. This CDR3 is 14 amino acids long. The chain is built from TRBV18 and TRBJ1-1; tentatively, D is TRBD1 (6 bases). Sample: naive CD4+ T cells sorted from blood. The subset: CD45RA+ positively selected. This clonotype was obtained from a man aged 25-40 years in good health. The CDR3 DNA sequence: TGTGCCAGCTCACCTGGACAGTTCAACACTGAAGCTTTCTTT. Translating it yields CASSPGQFNTEAFF.